Given below is one T cell receptor beta chain in context. Clones were sequenced by immunoSEQ multiplex PCR, and TCRdb holds only the in-frame ones, with some missing. There are fewer than 100,000 clones in the sample; approximately 94% occur only once, and around 0.22% lies in the top ten. V dropped 7 bases and J dropped 1 base, with 10 bases sitting between them. CDR1 is SQVTM, CDR2 ANQGSEA, per germline. This CDR3 has 12 amino acids. The data were taken from a study of technical replicates of blood from several donors. This clonotype was obtained from a human donor in good health. The chain links TRBV29-1 to TRBJ1-1; D is uncertain. Sample: T cells isolated from PBMCs. The CDR3 loop reads CSARGWNTEAFF. CDR3 sequence (DNA): TGCAGCGCCCGAGGTTGGAACACTGAAGCTTTCTTT.